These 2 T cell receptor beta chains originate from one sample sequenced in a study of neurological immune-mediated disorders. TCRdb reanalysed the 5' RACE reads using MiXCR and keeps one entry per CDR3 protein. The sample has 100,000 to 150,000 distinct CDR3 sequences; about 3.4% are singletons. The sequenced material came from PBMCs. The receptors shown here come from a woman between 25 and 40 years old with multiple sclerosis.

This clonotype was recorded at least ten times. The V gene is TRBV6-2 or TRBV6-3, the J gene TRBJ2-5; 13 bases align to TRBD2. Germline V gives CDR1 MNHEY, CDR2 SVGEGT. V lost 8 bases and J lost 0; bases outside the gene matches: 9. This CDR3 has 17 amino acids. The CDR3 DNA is TGTGCCAGCCTCGAAGGACTAGCGGGGGCGTACCAAGAGACCCAGTACTTC. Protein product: CASLEGLAGAYQETQYF.

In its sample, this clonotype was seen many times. This CDR3 is CASTMGVAGQETQYF. Here the CDR3 DNA reads TGCGCCAGCACTATGGGAGTAGCCGGCCAAGAGACCCAGTACTTC. V gene TRBV5-1 combines with J gene TRBJ2-5; a weak D match, TRBD2 (5 bases). Germline CDR1 reads SGHRS; CDR2 reads YFSETQ. Trimming left V 6 bases short and J 1 base short, with 16 bases between. The CDR3 totals 15 residues.